A few counts support the clone carrying this T cell receptor (beta chain). Its target is not known. This sample is part of a study of beta chain features in type 1 diabetes. TCRB transcripts that were expressed got sequenced, as all of the isolated RNA had been reverse transcribed. Profiling relied on immunoSEQ multiplex PCR, and the TCRdb table lists in-frame clones only, not all of them. The repertoire holds around 240,000 clones, with roughly 16% as singletons. Study findings and constraints: In every one of the four CD4+ subsets, TCRB CDR3s were moderately but significantly shorter in Type 1 diabetes patients. PCR could preferentially amplify shorter templates, alike in patients and controls.

The sequenced material came from naive CD4+ T cells from blood. The source is a young man with type 1 diabetes.

CDR3 amino acids: CASSQDPGMDEKLFF. In nucleotides, the CDR3 is TGCGCCAGCAGCCAAGATCCAGGGATGGATGAAAAACTGTTTTTT. The rearrangement links TRBV4-1 to TRBJ1-4; TRBD1 might be the D (5 bases). Trimming cost V 0 bases and J 6 bases, with 11 bases left between them. There are 15 residues in the CDR3. Germline V gives CDR1 MGHRA, CDR2 YSYEKL.